This T cell receptor beta chain stems from a study of shared clonotypes between healthy human individuals. About this clone itself: What it binds is not known. Other nucleotide sequences in the sample specify the same CDR3.

Study outcomes and limitations: Compared with memory subsets, naive subsets generally had larger estimated richness. Clonotypes which were not shared had lower generation probabilities than clonotypes that all four donors shared.

Germline values: CDR1 SGHRS, CDR2 YFSETQ. V lost 3 bases and J 4 bases, leaving 11 bases between the germline ends. The CDR3 extends over 14 amino acids. The sorted-subset replicate PCRs were given about 210 ng DNA, which is roughly 30,000 T cell genomes. Authors' analysis steps: ImmunoSEQ output held junction-only sequences without quality scores, so filtering differed. The protocol was immunoSEQ multiplex PCR, while the TCRdb copy is restricted to in-frame clones and leaves out a portion. Clone size and the V and J calls come from that table; the DNA yielded D and trimming. The profile shows 2.3 million or so clones, 80% to 95% of them singletons.

This TCR was sampled from a man aged 18 to 30 in good health. Some clones in this sample may be carry-over from other donors' samples. The chain joins TRBV5-1 to TRBJ1-5, with D possibly matching TRBD1 (5 bases). The material sequenced was naive CD4+ T cells from PBMCs. Noted subset: CD45RA+ positively selected. In DNA form, the CDR3 reads TGCGCCAGCAGCTCCACGGGGGGGAATCAGCCCCAGCATTTT. This translates into CASSSTGGNQPQHF.